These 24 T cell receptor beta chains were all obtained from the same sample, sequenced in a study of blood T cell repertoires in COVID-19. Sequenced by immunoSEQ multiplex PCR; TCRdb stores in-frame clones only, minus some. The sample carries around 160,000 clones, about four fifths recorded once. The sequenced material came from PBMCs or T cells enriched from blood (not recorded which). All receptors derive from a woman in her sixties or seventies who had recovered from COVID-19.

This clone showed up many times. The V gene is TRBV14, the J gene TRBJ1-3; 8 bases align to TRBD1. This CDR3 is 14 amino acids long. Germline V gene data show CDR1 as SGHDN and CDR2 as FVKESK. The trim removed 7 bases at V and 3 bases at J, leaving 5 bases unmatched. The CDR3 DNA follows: TGTGCCAGCACTCGGACAGGGAGTGGAAACACCATATATTTT. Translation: CASTRTGSGNTIYF.

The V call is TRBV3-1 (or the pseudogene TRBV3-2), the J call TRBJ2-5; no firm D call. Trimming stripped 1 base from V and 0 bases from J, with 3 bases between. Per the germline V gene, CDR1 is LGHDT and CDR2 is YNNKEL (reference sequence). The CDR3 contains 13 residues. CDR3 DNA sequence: TGTGCCAGCAGCCAAGTTAACCAAGAGACCCAGTACTTC. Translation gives CASSQVNQETQYF.

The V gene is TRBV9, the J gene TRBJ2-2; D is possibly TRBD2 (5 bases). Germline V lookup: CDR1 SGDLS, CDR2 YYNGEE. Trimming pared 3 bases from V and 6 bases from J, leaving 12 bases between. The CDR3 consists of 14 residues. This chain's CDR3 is CASSAGPGSGELFF. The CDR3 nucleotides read TGTGCCAGCAGCGCCGGGCCGGGGTCCGGGGAGCTGTTTTTT.

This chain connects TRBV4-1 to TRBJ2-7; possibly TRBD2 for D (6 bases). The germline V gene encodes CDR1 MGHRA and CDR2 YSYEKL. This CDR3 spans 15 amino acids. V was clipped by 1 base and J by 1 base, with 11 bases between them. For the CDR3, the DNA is TGCGCCAGCAGCCAAGGGGGGACTTTTTCCTACGAGCAGTACTTC. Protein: CASSQGGTFSYEQYF.

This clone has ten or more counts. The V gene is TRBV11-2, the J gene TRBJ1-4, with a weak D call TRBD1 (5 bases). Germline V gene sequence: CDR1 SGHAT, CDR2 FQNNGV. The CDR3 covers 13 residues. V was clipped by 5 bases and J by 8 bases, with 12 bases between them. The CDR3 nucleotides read TGTGCCAGCAGCACGCAGGGCAAAGAAAAACTGTTTTTT. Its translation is CASSTQGKEKLFF.

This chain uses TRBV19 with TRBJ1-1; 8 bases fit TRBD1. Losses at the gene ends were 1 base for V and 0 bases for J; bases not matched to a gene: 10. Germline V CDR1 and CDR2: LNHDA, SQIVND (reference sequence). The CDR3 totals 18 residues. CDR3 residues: CASSIGTGQGLMNTEAFF. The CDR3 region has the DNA TGTGCCAGTAGTATAGGCACAGGACAGGGATTAATGAACACTGAAGCTTTCTTT. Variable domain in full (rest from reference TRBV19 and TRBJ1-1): DGGITQSPKYLFRKEGQNVTLSCEQNLNHDAMYWYRQDPGQGLRLIYYSQIVNDFQKGDIAEGYSVSREKKESFPLTVTSAQKNPTAFYLCASSIGTGQGLMNTEAFFGQGTRLTVV.

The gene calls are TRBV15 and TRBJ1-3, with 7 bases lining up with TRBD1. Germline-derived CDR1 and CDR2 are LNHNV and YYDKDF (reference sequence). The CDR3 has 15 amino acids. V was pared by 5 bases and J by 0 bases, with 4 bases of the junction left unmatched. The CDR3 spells CATSDRANSGNTIYF. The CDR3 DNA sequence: TGTGCCACCAGCGACAGGGCCAACTCTGGAAACACCATATATTTT.

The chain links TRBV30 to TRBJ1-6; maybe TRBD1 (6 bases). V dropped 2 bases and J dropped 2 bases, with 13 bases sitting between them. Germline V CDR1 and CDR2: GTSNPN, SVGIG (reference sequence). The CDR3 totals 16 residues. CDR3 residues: CAWSFGGPAYNSPLHF. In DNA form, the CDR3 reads TGTGCCTGGAGTTTCGGGGGGCCGGCCTATAATTCACCCCTCCACTTT. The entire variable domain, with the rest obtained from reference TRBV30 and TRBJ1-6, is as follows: SQTIHQWPATLVQPVGSPLSLECTVEGTSNPNLYWYRQAAGRGLQLLFYSVGIGQISSEVPQNLSASRPQDRQFILSSKKLLLSDSGFYLCAWSFGGPAYNSPLHFGNGTRLTVT.

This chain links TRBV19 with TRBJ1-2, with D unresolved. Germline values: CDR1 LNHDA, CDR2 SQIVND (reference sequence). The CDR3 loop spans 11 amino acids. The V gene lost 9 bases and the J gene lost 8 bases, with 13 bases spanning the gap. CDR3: CASDGLVGYTF. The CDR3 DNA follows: TGTGCCAGCGATGGACTGGTCGGCTACACCTTC.

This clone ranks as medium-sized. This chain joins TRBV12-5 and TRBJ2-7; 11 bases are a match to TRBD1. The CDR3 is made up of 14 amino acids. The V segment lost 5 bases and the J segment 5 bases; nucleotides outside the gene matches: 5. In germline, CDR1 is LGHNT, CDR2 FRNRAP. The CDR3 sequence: CASGPGQGGHEQYF. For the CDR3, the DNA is TGTGCTAGTGGTCCGGGACAGGGGGGACACGAGCAGTACTTC. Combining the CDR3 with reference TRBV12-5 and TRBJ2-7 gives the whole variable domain DARVTQTPRHKVTEMGQEVTMRCQPILGHNTVFWYRQTMMQGLELLAYFRNRAPLDDSGMPKDRFSAEMPDATLATLKIQPSEPRDSAVYFCASGPGQGGHEQYFGPGTRLTVT.

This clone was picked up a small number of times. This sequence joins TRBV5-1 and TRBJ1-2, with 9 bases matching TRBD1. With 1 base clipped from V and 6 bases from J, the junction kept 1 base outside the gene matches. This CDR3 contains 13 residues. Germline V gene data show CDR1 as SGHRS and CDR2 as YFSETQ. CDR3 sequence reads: CASSLRTGDGYTF. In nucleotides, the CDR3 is TGCGCCAGCAGCTTGAGGACAGGGGATGGCTACACCTTC.

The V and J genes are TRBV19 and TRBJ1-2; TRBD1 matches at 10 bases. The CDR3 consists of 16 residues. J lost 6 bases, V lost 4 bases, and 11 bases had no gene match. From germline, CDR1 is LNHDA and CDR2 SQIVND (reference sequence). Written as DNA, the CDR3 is TGTGCCAGTAGTAGCCGGGACAGGGGCGGCTCAGATGGCTACACCTTC. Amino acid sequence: CASSSRDRGGSDGYTF.

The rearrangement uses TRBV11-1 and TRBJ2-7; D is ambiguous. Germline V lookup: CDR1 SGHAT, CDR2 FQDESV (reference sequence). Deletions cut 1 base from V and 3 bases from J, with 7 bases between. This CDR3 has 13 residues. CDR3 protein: CASSLDRNYEQYF. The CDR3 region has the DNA TGTGCCAGCAGCTTAGACAGAAACTACGAGCAGTACTTC.

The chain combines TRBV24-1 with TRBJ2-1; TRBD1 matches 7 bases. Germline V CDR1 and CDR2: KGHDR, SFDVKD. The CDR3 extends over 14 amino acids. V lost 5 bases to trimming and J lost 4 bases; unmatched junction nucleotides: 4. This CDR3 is CATSGPQGYNEQFF. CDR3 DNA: TGTGCCACCAGTGGGCCACAGGGGTACAATGAGCAGTTCTTC.

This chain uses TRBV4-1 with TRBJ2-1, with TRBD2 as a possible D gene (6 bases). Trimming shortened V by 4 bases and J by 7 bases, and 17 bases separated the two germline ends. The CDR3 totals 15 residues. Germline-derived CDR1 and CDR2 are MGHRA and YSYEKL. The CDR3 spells CASSRETSITNEQFF. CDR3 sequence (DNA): TGCGCCAGCAGCCGCGAGACTAGTATCACTAATGAGCAGTTCTTC.

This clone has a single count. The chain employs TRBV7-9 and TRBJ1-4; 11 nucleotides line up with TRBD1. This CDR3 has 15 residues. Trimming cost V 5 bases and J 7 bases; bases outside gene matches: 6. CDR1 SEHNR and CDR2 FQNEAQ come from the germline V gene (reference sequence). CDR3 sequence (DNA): TGTGCCAGCAGCCCCAGGGACAGGGGGAGTGAAAAACTGTTTTTT. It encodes CASSPRDRGSEKLFF.

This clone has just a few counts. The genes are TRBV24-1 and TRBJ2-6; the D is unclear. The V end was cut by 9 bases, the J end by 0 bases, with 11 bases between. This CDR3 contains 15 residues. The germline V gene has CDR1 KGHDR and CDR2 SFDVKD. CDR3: CATALGDSGANVLTF. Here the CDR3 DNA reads TGTGCCACCGCCCTCGGAGACTCTGGGGCCAACGTCCTGACTTTC.

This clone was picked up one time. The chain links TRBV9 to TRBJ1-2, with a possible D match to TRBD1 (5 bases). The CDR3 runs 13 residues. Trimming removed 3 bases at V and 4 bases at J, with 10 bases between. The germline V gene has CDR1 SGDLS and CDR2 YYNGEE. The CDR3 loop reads CASSADQGYGYTF. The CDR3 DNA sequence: TGTGCCAGCAGCGCAGACCAGGGCTATGGCTACACCTTC. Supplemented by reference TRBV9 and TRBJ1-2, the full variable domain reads DSGVTQTPKHLITATGQRVTLRCSPRSGDLSVYWYQQSLDQGLQFLIQYYNGEERAKGNILERFSAQQFPDLHSELNLSSLELGDSALYFCASSADQGYGYTFGSGTRLTVV.

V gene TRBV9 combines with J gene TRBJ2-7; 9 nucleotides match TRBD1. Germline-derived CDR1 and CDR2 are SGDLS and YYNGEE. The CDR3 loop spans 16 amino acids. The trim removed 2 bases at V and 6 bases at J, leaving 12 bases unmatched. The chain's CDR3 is CASSVLPGQGSREQYF. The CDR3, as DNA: TGTGCCAGCAGCGTCCTCCCGGGACAGGGATCTCGCGAGCAGTACTTC. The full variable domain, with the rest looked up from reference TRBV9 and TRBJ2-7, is DSGVTQTPKHLITATGQRVTLRCSPRSGDLSVYWYQQSLDQGLQFLIQYYNGEERAKGNILERFSAQQFPDLHSELNLSSLELGDSALYFCASSVLPGQGSREQYFGPGTRLTVT.

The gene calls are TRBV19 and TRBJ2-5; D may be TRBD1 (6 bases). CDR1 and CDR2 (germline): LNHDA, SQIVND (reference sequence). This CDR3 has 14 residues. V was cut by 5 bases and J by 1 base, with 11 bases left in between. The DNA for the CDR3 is TGTGCCAGTAGTTCTCGACAGGTCCAAGAGACCCAGTACTTC. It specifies CASSSRQVQETQYF.

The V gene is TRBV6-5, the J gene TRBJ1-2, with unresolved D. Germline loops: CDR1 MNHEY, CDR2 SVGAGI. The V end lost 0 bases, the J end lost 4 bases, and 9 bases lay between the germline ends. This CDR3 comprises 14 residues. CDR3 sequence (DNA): TGTGCCAGCAGTTACTCCTACTCAACCTATGGCTACACCTTC. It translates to CASSYSYSTYGYTF.

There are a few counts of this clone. The CDR3 sequence: CASSLVVLAGAYEQYF. CDR3 DNA: TGTGCCAGCAGCTTAGTTGTCCTAGCGGGGGCCTACGAGCAGTACTTC. V is TRBV7-2 and J is TRBJ2-7; 10 bases are shared with TRBD2. Per the germline V gene, CDR1 is SGHTA and CDR2 is FQGNSA. V dropped 1 base and J dropped 2; count of bases not matched to a gene: 5. CDR3 length: 16 amino acids.

The CDR3 is CASSPTSGGWDTQYF. The CDR3 DNA is TGTGCCAGCAGCCCAACTAGCGGGGGTTGGGATACGCAGTATTTT. This chain uses TRBV9 with TRBJ2-3; 11 bases are a match to TRBD2. The V gene's germline CDR1 is SGDLS and CDR2 YYNGEE. Losses at the gene ends were 4 bases for V and 6 bases for J; bases not matched to a gene: 7. This CDR3 is 15 amino acids long. Full variable domain (outside the CDR3, taken from reference TRBV9 and TRBJ2-3): DSGVTQTPKHLITATGQRVTLRCSPRSGDLSVYWYQQSLDQGLQFLIQYYNGEERAKGNILERFSAQQFPDLHSELNLSSLELGDSALYFCASSPTSGGWDTQYFGPGTRLTVL.

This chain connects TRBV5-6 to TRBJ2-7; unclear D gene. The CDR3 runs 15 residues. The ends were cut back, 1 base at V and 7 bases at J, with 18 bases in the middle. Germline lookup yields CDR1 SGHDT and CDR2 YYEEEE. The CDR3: CASSLKMASAREQYF. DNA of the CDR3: TGTGCCAGCAGCTTGAAGATGGCGTCGGCGAGGGAGCAGTACTTC.